Shown below are 21 T cell receptor beta chains from a single sample sequenced in a study of Ad26.COV2.S vaccination and SARS-CoV-2 variants. Assay: immunoSEQ multiplex PCR; the TCRdb copy retains only in-frame clones and omits some. There are roughly 250,000 clones in the sample; 87% occur only once, and just under 3% lies in the top ten. The treatment was: about 20 received Ad26.COV2.S at low or high dose, single or two shots; about 5 received placebo; per-sample allocation not given. Sampling was done on day 63 after the first vaccine or placebo injection. The source was peripheral blood, collected in a trial of Ad26.COV2.S vaccine versus placebo. The source is a person aged 18 to 59 who received the Ad26.COV2.S COVID-19 vaccine or a placebo.

The CDR3 nucleotides are TGTGCCAGCAGTTACAGAGAAGGGGTGGGCTATGGCTACACCTTC. Translated: CASSYREGVGYGYTF. The chain has TRBV6-6 and TRBJ1-2; D is possibly TRBD1 (5 bases). CDR1 is MNHNY, CDR2 SVGAGI, per germline (reference sequence). There are 15 residues in the CDR3. V was cut by 2 bases and J by 4 bases, with 14 bases left in between.

V and J are TRBV24-1 and TRBJ2-3; 8 bases match TRBD2. CDR3 length: 13 amino acids. V shed 10 bases, J shed 3 bases, and the junction held 5 bases outside the gene matches. Looked up from germline, CDR1 is KGHDR and CDR2 is SFDVKD. The CDR3 is CATGVAGTDTQYF. As DNA, the CDR3 is TGTGCCACAGGAGTAGCGGGAACAGATACGCAGTATTTT.

CDR3 coding DNA: TGTGCCAGCATGAGGACCCACACACAGGGATCAGCTTTCTTT. Translated, it gives CASMRTHTQGSAFF. J is TRBJ1-1 and V is TRBV6-4; the D gene is possibly TRBD1 (6 bases). Trimming shortened V by 7 bases and J by 10 bases, and 22 bases separated the two germline ends. From germline, CDR1 is MRHNA and CDR2 SNTAGT. The CDR3 consists of 14 residues.

This rearrangement joins TRBV2 to TRBJ2-7, with 8 bases identical to TRBD1. V gave up 7 bases and J gave up 2 bases; unmatched junction bases: 10. CDR1 and CDR2 (germline): SNHLY, FYNNEI. The CDR3 is 15 amino acids. The CDR3 protein is CASTRQGATTYEQYF. DNA of the CDR3: TGTGCCAGCACGAGGCAGGGGGCGACGACCTACGAGCAGTACTTC.

The V call is TRBV6-2 or TRBV6-3, the J call TRBJ2-5, with D perhaps matching TRBD1 (6 bases). The CDR3 is 14 residues long. Germline V CDR1 and CDR2: MNHEY, SVGEGT. The V end lost 2 bases, the J end lost 5 bases, and 12 bases lay between the germline ends. CDR3 protein: CASSYGGLRETQYF. The CDR3 bases are TGTGCCAGCAGTTACGGGGGCCTAAGGGAGACCCAGTACTTC.

Notes on this clone: The sample contains more than one DNA sequence encoding this CDR3. This rearrangement joins TRBV7-2 to TRBJ2-3; D is ambiguous. This CDR3 region has 15 residues. Trimming stripped 5 bases from V and 2 bases from J, with 14 bases between. The germline V gene encodes CDR1 SGHTA and CDR2 FQGNSA. CDR3: CASSPRSTSTDTQYF. In DNA form, the CDR3 reads TGTGCCAGCAGCCCTCGGTCCACATCCACAGATACGCAGTATTTT.

The chain combines TRBV18 with TRBJ2-2; D gene uncertain. The CDR3 totals 14 residues. Trimming removed 8 bases from V and 3 bases from J, with 13 bases in between. Germline-derived CDR1 and CDR2 are KGHSH and LQKENI. In DNA, the CDR3 is TGTGCCAGCCTCAAAGGCCTCGACACCGGGGAGCTGTTTTTT. Residues: CASLKGLDTGELFF.

This sequence joins TRBV12-3 or TRBV12-4 and TRBJ2-2, with unresolved D. Trimming took 5 bases from V and 3 from J, leaving 4 bases between them. This CDR3 region has 12 residues. The CDR3 DNA reads as TGTGCCAGCAGTCCCTACACCGGGGAGCTGTTTTTT. This sequence encodes CASSPYTGELFF.

DNA for the CDR3: TGTGCCAGCAGGGAGACAGGGGCTTACCAAGAGACCCAGTACTTC. Protein: CASRETGAYQETQYF. The chain joins TRBV7-9 to TRBJ2-5; TRBD1 matches at 8 bases. CDR3 length: 15 residues. Unmatched junction bases numbered 6, after V lost 6 bases and J lost 0 bases. The germline V gene has CDR1 SEHNR and CDR2 FQNEAQ (reference sequence).

The chain couples TRBV4-3 to TRBJ2-2; 7 nucleotides match TRBD1. V lost 4 bases, J lost 5 bases, and 7 bases stayed unmatched. Germline V lookup: CDR1 LGHNA, CDR2 YSLEER. The CDR3 is made up of 15 amino acids. The CDR3 coding sequence is TGCGCCAGCAGCCCCAATGAGGGGGCGACCGGGGAGCTGTTTTTT. It specifies CASSPNEGATGELFF.

The genes are TRBV30 and TRBJ1-3; D is possibly TRBD1 (5 bases). The ends were cut back, 1 base at V and 5 bases at J, with 21 bases in the middle. There are 17 residues in the CDR3. The germline CDR1 and CDR2 sequences are GTSNPN and SVGIG (reference sequence). The CDR3 DNA sequence: TGTGCCTGGAGTGACCCCCGGCTAGGGGAGAAAAGAAACACCATATATTTT. This codes for CAWSDPRLGEKRNTIYF.

V is TRBV7-2 and J is TRBJ1-2; D is unresolved. The germline V gene encodes CDR1 SGHTA and CDR2 FQGNSA. The CDR3 is 14 residues long. Deletions cut 5 bases from V and 4 bases from J, with 14 bases between. CDR3 region: CASSPATGSYGYTF. Here the CDR3 DNA reads TGTGCCAGCAGCCCGGCCACGGGCAGCTATGGCTACACCTTC.

This chain connects TRBV7-2 to TRBJ2-5, with D uncertain. The V end was cut by 3 bases, the J end by 2 bases, with 7 bases between. The CDR3 is 13 amino acids. CDR1 and CDR2 from the germline V gene are SGHTA and FQGNSA. For the CDR3, the DNA is TGTGCCAGCAGCTTCACACTTCAAGAGACCCAGTACTTC. Translated, it gives CASSFTLQETQYF.

This chain joins TRBV6-5 and TRBJ2-5; a possible D gene is TRBD1 (5 bases). Germline V CDR1 and CDR2: MNHEY, SVGAGI. V was clipped by 4 bases and J by 2 bases, with 14 bases between them. The CDR3 spans 15 residues. The CDR3 coding sequence is TGTGCCAGCAGTTGGGGCGACAGAACACAAGAGACCCAGTACTTC. It translates to CASSWGDRTQETQYF.

The chain has TRBV3-1 (or the pseudogene TRBV3-2) and TRBJ2-3, with TRBD1 as a possible D gene (5 bases). The CDR3 runs to 14 residues. Germline-derived CDR1 and CDR2 are LGHDT and YNNKEL (reference sequence). The V and J ends lost 1 base and 2 bases respectively, with 7 bases between them. The CDR3 coding sequence is TGTGCCAGCAGCCAAGCAGGGTACACAGATACGCAGTATTTT. It specifies CASSQAGYTDTQYF.

This clone was observed once. V and J are TRBV14 and TRBJ2-1; D is ambiguous. The CDR3 spans 13 residues. Per the germline V gene, CDR1 is SGHDN and CDR2 is FVKESK. The V gene lost 3 bases and the J gene lost 11 bases, with 14 bases spanning the gap. The CDR3 loop is CASSQTAKGKQFF. The CDR3 DNA is TGTGCCAGCAGCCAGACGGCGAAAGGAAAGCAGTTCTTC.

The J gene is TRBJ2-3, the V gene TRBV5-5, with 9 bases fitting TRBD1. The junction had 6 bases not matched to a gene; V was cut back by 3 bases and J by 4 bases. The CDR3 runs to 15 residues. CDR1 SGHKS and CDR2 YYEKEE come from the germline V gene (reference sequence). As DNA, the CDR3 is TGTGCCAGCAGCTGGTGGGACAGGGATGCAGATACGCAGTATTTT. As protein: CASSWWDRDADTQYF.

This rearrangement joins TRBV6-1 to TRBJ1-6; D is unclear. The CDR3 is made up of 14 amino acids. The ends were cut back, 3 bases at V and 4 bases at J, with 7 bases in the middle. Germline V gene data show CDR1 as MNHNS and CDR2 as SASEGT. In DNA, the CDR3 is TGTGCCAGCAGTGAGAGGGTTTATAATTCACCCCTCCACTTT. This sequence encodes CASSERVYNSPLHF.

The CDR3 DNA follows: TGTGCCAGTAGTATTGGCAAGGACTATGGCTACACCTTC. Translating it yields CASSIGKDYGYTF. The chain uses TRBV19 and TRBJ1-2; D unresolved. Deletions cut 3 bases from V and 3 bases from J, with 8 bases between. Germline CDR1 is LNHDA and CDR2 is SQIVND (reference sequence). This CDR3 region has 13 residues. The variable domain in full, completed from reference TRBV19 and TRBJ1-2, reads DGGITQSPKYLFRKEGQNVTLSCEQNLNHDAMYWYRQDPGQGLRLIYYSQIVNDFQKGDIAEGYSVSREKKESFPLTVTSAQKNPTAFYLCASSIGKDYGYTFGSGTRLTVV.

J is TRBJ1-6 and V is TRBV21-1. TRBV21-1 is flagged as a pseudogene. This CDR3 region has 15 residues. The CDR3 DNA follows: TGTGCTAGTACGGAGGCAGCTACCTTTAATTCACCCCTCCACTTT. It specifies CASTEAATFNSPLHF.

The rearrangement links TRBV24-1 to TRBJ2-1; D is undetermined. Trimming stripped 0 bases from V and 2 bases from J, with 7 bases between. Germline V gives CDR1 KGHDR, CDR2 SFDVKD. The CDR3 spans 15 residues. CDR3 amino acids: CATSDLAAPYNEQFF. The CDR3 DNA is TGTGCCACCAGTGATTTGGCAGCCCCCTACAATGAGCAGTTCTTC.